This TCR beta chain appears in the sequencing data of a study of cytomegalovirus exposure and HLA in healthy donors. Study observations and caveats: A later analysis linked a missense DCLRE1C variant to TCR beta V- and J-gene trimming. Prior analysis indicated that the majority of TCR beta V segments exhibited productivity approximately 87% or approximately 30% of the time.

The V gene's germline CDR1 is MGHDK and CDR2 SYGVNS. The length of the CDR3 is 12 residues. V shed 1 base and J shed 10 bases, with 10 bases lying between them. The study ran its PCR with 60 Vbeta and 13 Jbeta primers. Profiling relied on immunoSEQ multiplex PCR, and the TCRdb table lists in-frame clones only, not all of them. The sample has fewer than 150,000 clones, about 78% seen once. Worth noting for this clone: What it binds is not known.

Sample: PBMCs. The sequence came from a male donor in good health and CMV-seronegative. The chain carries TRBV25-1 and TRBJ1-1, with D unclear. CDR3 region: CASSEFEGLAFF. Written as DNA, the CDR3 is TGTGCCAGCAGTGAATTTGAGGGCTTAGCTTTCTTT.